The clone carrying this T cell receptor (beta chain) was seen a few times. Its antigen is currently unknown. Time point described: persistent/refractory GD, antithyroid drugs over 5 years with positive TRAb. Following extraction of RNA from PBMCs, that RNA was used to make the TCR library. The sample originates from a study of regulatory T cells in long-lasting Graves disease. Library construction for TCR beta used iRepertoire HTBI primers and Arm-PCR of CDR3 regions. TCRdb redid the calling of the multiplex PCR reads with MiXCR, one entry per CDR3 protein. The table shows 350,000 to 500,000 distinct CDR3 sequences, with roughly a fifth occurring only once. Looked up from germline, CDR1 is SQVTM and CDR2 is ANQGSEA. There are 13 residues in the CDR3. Deletions cut 7 bases from V and 2 bases from J, with 14 bases between. General observations from the study: Persistent patients shared more public clonotypes (under 3,000) than newly diagnosed patients (over 900). Persistent disease was associated with favored TRBV28 usage and with favored use of TRBJ1-2 and TRBJ2-5.

V usage is TRBV29-1 and J usage is TRBJ1-1, with D tentatively TRBD1 (6 bases). Material: peripheral blood mononuclear cells (PBMCs), obtained when the disease was refractory, from a patient treated with antithyroid drugs. The clonotype was recovered from a female donor with Graves disease. The CDR3 nucleotides are TGCAGCGGCGAGACAGGTTTCAACACTGAAGCTTTCTTT. Translation: CSGETGFNTEAFF.